One TCR beta chain is described in this entry. J gave up 4 bases and V 5 bases, and 5 bases lay outside the gene matches. CDR3 length: 14 residues. CDR1 SEHNR and CDR2 FQNEAQ come from the germline V gene (reference sequence). This sample was included in a study of blood T cell repertoires in COVID-19. Study information: Specimens from acute and convalescent COVID-19 originated in the United States, Italy and Spain. T cells, B-cell-depleted T cells, or PBMCs provided the cDNA or gDNA that served as material.

Per the original data handling: Reference gene primer amplification gave estimated nucleated cell counts. Sequencing used immunoSEQ multiplex PCR; TCRdb keeps in-frame clones, though not all of them. That table supplies the V and J calls and clone size; D and trimming were determined from the DNA. The sample holds approximately 300,000 clones, 90% seen once. The clonotype originates from a woman aged 40 to 50 with acute or convalescent COVID-19. This sequence joins TRBV7-9 and TRBJ2-3; 8 positions match TRBD1. The source material was peripheral blood. CDR3 residues: CASSPGTGSDTQYF. CDR3 nucleotide sequence: TGTGCCAGCAGCCCCGGGACAGGATCAGATACGCAGTATTTT.